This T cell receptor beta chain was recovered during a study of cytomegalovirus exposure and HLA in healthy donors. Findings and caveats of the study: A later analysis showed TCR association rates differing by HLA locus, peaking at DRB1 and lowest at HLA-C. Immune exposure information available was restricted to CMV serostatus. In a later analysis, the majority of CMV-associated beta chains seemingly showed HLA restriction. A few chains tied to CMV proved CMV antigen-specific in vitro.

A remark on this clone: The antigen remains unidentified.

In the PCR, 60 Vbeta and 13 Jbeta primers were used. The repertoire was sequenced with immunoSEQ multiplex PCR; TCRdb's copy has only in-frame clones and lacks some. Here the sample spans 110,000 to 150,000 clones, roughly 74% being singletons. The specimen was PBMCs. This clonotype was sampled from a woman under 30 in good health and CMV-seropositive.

The CDR3 loop reads CAIRRGNNSPLHF. Written as DNA, the CDR3 is TGTGCCATCAGAAGGGGGAACAATTCACCCCTCCACTTT. V and J are TRBV10-3 and TRBJ1-6; D might be TRBD1 (6 bases). Trimming took off 6 bases at V and 7 bases at J, with 10 bases between the two ends. Germline V gene lookup returns CDR1 ENHRY and CDR2 SYGVKD. The CDR3 has 13 amino acids.